Below, 15 T cell receptor beta chains from the same sample are listed, as sequenced in a study of OX40 agonist ivuxolimab in advanced cancers. Profiled with immunoSEQ multiplex PCR; TCRdb holds only in-frame clones, not every one. The sample carries 70,000 to 95,000 clones, around 80% recorded once. The source was CD4+ or CD8+ T cells sorted from blood, collected in a trial of the OX40 agonist ivuxolimab. These receptors originate from an adult with an advanced solid tumor such as melanoma, head and neck, liver or kidney cancer.

The CDR3 sequence is CASSAQGAQPQHF. The CDR3, as DNA: TGTGCCAGCAGCGCACAGGGGGCCCAGCCCCAGCATTTT. The chain carries TRBV9 and TRBJ1-5; 9 bases agree with TRBD1. The CDR3 runs to 13 residues. The germline gives CDR1 SGDLS, CDR2 YYNGEE. V lost 3 bases and J lost 7; bases outside the gene matches: 2.

This chain connects TRBV7-8 to TRBJ2-2, with D perhaps TRBD2 (5 bases). From germline, CDR1 is SGHVS and CDR2 FQNEAQ. The CDR3 has 14 amino acids. V shed 1 base and J shed 7 bases, with 10 bases lying between them. As DNA, the CDR3 is TGTGCCAGCAGCTTAGGGACGGGAAGCGGGGAGCTGTTTTTT. It specifies CASSLGTGSGELFF.

A single count supports this clone. The genes are TRBV29-1 and TRBJ1-1; D is uncertain. This CDR3 has 14 amino acids. The germline CDR1 and CDR2 sequences are SQVTM and ANQGSEA. V shed 4 bases and J shed 1 base, with 13 bases lying between them. The CDR3 loop is CSVASRNKNTEAFF. The DNA for the CDR3 is TGCAGCGTTGCGAGTCGCAATAAGAACACTGAAGCTTTCTTT.

This clone has only a few counts. The chain recombines TRBV30 with TRBJ1-2; 9 bases are a match to TRBD1. CDR1 is GTSNPN and CDR2 is SVGIG in the germline V gene (reference sequence). The CDR3 is 15 residues long. Trimming removed 3 bases from V and 4 bases from J; junction bases left unmatched: 9. The CDR3 sequence is CAWRRPGTGTYGYTF. DNA for the CDR3: TGTGCCTGGAGGAGACCAGGGACAGGGACCTATGGCTACACCTTC.

The rearrangement uses TRBV5-4 and TRBJ2-2; D perhaps matches TRBD2 (5 bases). The CDR3 runs to 15 residues. Trimming removed 2 bases at V and 1 base at J, with 9 bases between. Germline CDR1 reads SGHNT; CDR2 reads YYREEE (reference sequence). The chain's CDR3 is CASSFGEWNTGELFF. CDR3 nucleotide sequence: TGTGCCAGCAGCTTTGGGGAGTGGAACACCGGGGAGCTGTTTTTT.

This chain uses TRBV14 with TRBJ1-4, with 7 bases aligning to TRBD1. The CDR3 has 15 residues. V was clipped by 3 bases and J by 8 bases; unmatched bases: 9. The V gene's germline CDR1 is SGHDN and CDR2 FVKESK. This CDR3 is CASSQDPQGREKLFF. The CDR3 DNA sequence: TGTGCCAGCAGCCAGGATCCACAGGGGAGGGAAAAACTGTTTTTT.

This chain connects TRBV28 to TRBJ1-5; 9 bases fit TRBD1. The V gene end was trimmed by 6 bases and the J gene end by 6 bases; junction bases not matched to a gene: 3. Per germline, CDR1 MDHEN and CDR2 SYDVKM. The CDR3 loop spans 13 amino acids. The CDR3 region is CASRWTGAQPQHF. The DNA for the CDR3 is TGTGCCAGCAGATGGACAGGGGCTCAGCCCCAGCATTTT.

V usage is TRBV25-1 and J usage is TRBJ1-6, with D perhaps matching TRBD1 (6 bases). Germline-derived CDR1 and CDR2 are MGHDK and SYGVNS. CDR3 length: 15 residues. Trimming stripped 3 bases from V and 7 bases from J, with 13 bases between. The CDR3 protein is CASSDPGEGNSPLHF. The DNA of the CDR3 is TGTGCCAGCAGTGATCCAGGGGAAGGAAATTCACCCCTCCACTTT.

This chain joins TRBV19 and TRBJ1-1; D may be TRBD1 (6 bases). Per the germline V gene, CDR1 is LNHDA and CDR2 is SQIVND (reference sequence). V was shortened by 4 bases and J by 5 bases, with 23 bases between the two germline ends. The CDR3 has 17 residues. CDR3 sequence: CASSTLIWGRKGTEAFF. For the CDR3, the DNA is TGTGCCAGTAGTACCTTGATTTGGGGGCGGAAAGGAACTGAAGCTTTCTTT.

In this sample, this clone turned up a few times. The chain links TRBV19 to TRBJ1-2; no reliable D call. This CDR3 spans 12 amino acids. Germline V gene data show CDR1 as LNHDA and CDR2 as SQIVND (reference sequence). V lost 9 bases and J 0 bases, leaving 8 bases between the germline ends. This chain's CDR3 is CASRTANYGYTF. Here the CDR3 DNA reads TGTGCCAGCCGGACCGCTAACTATGGCTACACCTTC.

V and J are TRBV28 and TRBJ2-6, with TRBD1 matching over 9 bases. The J segment lost 3 bases and the V segment lost 8 bases, leaving 5 bases of the junction unmatched. The CDR3 is made up of 15 amino acids. In germline, CDR1 is MDHEN, CDR2 SYDVKM. Here the CDR3 DNA reads TGTGCCAGCCGGGACAGGGAATATGGGGCCAACGTCCTGACTTTC. Translation gives CASRDREYGANVLTF.

This clone was counted only a few times. Within the sample, other DNA sequences also encode this same CDR3. The V call is TRBV7-9, the J call TRBJ2-3; 10 bases agree with TRBD2. Germline-derived CDR1 and CDR2 are SEHNR and FQNEAQ (reference sequence). The CDR3 is made up of 17 amino acids. Unmatched junction bases numbered 6, after V lost 1 base and J lost 2 bases. The CDR3 loop reads CASSLGASGGLTDTQYF. DNA for the CDR3: TGTGCCAGCAGCTTAGGCGCTAGCGGGGGACTCACAGATACGCAGTATTTT.

The chain employs TRBV5-4 and TRBJ2-7; the D is unclear. Deletions cut 4 bases from V and 0 bases from J, with 11 bases between. Germline V gives CDR1 SGHNT, CDR2 YYREEE (reference sequence). The CDR3 spans 14 residues. CDR3 region: CASSTYLSSYEQYF. The CDR3 DNA sequence: TGTGCCAGCAGCACTTACCTAAGCTCCTACGAGCAGTACTTC.

The chain carries TRBV11-2 and TRBJ1-2; TRBD1 matches 9 bases. CDR1 and CDR2 from the germline V gene are SGHAT and FQNNGV. Trimming cost V 4 bases and J 1 base; bases outside gene matches: 7. This CDR3 spans 16 amino acids. In DNA, the CDR3 is TGTGCCAGCAGCTCCGGGACAGGGACGAGTAACTATGGCTACACCTTC. This sequence encodes CASSSGTGTSNYGYTF. Filled out from reference TRBV11-2 and TRBJ1-2, the complete variable domain reads EAGVAQSPRYKIIEKRQSVAFWCNPISGHATLYWYQQILGQGPKLLIQFQNNGVVDDSQLPKDRFSAERLKGVDSTLKIQPAKLEDSAVYLCASSSGTGTSNYGYTFGSGTRLTVV.

The chain joins TRBV7-3 to TRBJ2-4; D is undetermined. Deletions cut 4 bases from V and 6 bases from J, with 19 bases between. This CDR3 contains 16 residues. Per germline, CDR1 SGHTA and CDR2 FQGTGA. This CDR3 reads CASSSPDGARGNIQYF. CDR3 bases: TGTGCCAGCAGCTCCCCGGATGGTGCCAGAGGAAACATTCAGTACTTC.